Following are 26 T cell receptor beta chains from one sample sequenced in a study of OX40 agonist ivuxolimab in advanced cancers. Some clones are missing from TCRdb's copy, which holds only in-frame ones; the method was immunoSEQ multiplex PCR. The sample includes about 46,000 clones, about 88% of them seen just once. The sequences come from CD4+ or CD8+ T cells sorted from blood, collected in a trial of the OX40 agonist ivuxolimab. These receptor sequences come from an adult with an advanced solid tumor such as melanoma, head and neck, liver or kidney cancer.

The chain recombines TRBV28 with TRBJ2-1; 7 positions agree with TRBD2. The CDR3 consists of 14 residues. Germline assignment: CDR1 MDHEN and CDR2 SYDVKM. Trimming at V came to 5 bases and at J to 6 bases, leaving 7 bases not matched to a gene. Here the CDR3 reads CASSRGGRGNEQFF. The CDR3 DNA follows: TGTGCCAGCAGTAGGGGCGGGAGAGGCAATGAGCAGTTCTTC.

The CDR3 DNA follows: TGTGCCAGCAGACGAATAGCGGGTGCCTACAATGAGCAGTTCTTC. Protein: CASRRIAGAYNEQFF. V and J are TRBV2 and TRBJ2-1, with 7 bases that match TRBD2. The germline V gene has CDR1 SNHLY and CDR2 FYNNEI. V trimming: 6 bases; J trimming: 2 bases; junction bases outside the gene matches: 7. CDR3 length: 15 residues.

The chain joins TRBV29-1 to TRBJ2-1, with 11 bases lining up with TRBD2. The CDR3 is made up of 14 amino acids. Germline V gives CDR1 SQVTM, CDR2 ANQGSEA. V was clipped by 6 bases and J by 6 bases; unmatched bases: 7. This CDR3 reads CSVPTSGTLNEQFF. The CDR3 coding sequence is TGCAGCGTACCGACTAGCGGGACTCTCAATGAGCAGTTCTTC.

The chain is built from TRBV11-3 and TRBJ2-7; no firm D call. This CDR3 spans 12 amino acids. The germline CDR1 and CDR2 sequences are SGHNT and YENEEA. The germline V and J ends were trimmed by 2 bases and 4 bases, with 6 bases remaining between them. This CDR3 is CASSLTGYEQYF. DNA for the CDR3: TGTGCCAGCAGCTTAACTGGTTACGAGCAGTACTTC.

The rearrangement joins TRBV10-3 to TRBJ1-1; 8 bases agree with TRBD1. The germline gives CDR1 ENHRY, CDR2 SYGVKD. The CDR3 has 16 amino acids. V shed 0 bases and J 8 bases; nucleotides not matched to a gene: 11. The CDR3 loop reads CAISESYRTGGGEAFF. The CDR3 DNA reads as TGTGCCATCAGTGAGTCCTACAGAACAGGGGGTGGAGAAGCTTTCTTT.

The rearrangement joins TRBV6-1 to TRBJ2-7; TRBD2 matches at 9 bases. Germline trimming cut 1 base from V and 6 bases from J; bases unmatched to any gene: 16. This CDR3 contains 18 residues. Germline V gene sequence: CDR1 MNHNS, CDR2 SASEGT. The CDR3 loop is CASSEGHTWLAGFVEQYF. As DNA, the CDR3 is TGTGCCAGCAGTGAAGGCCATACGTGGCTAGCGGGATTCGTCGAGCAGTACTTC.

This clone was seen a single time. V and J are TRBV28 and TRBJ2-6, with D hard to call. Germline CDR1 is MDHEN and CDR2 is SYDVKM. The CDR3 has 16 amino acids. Trimming stripped 3 bases from V and 0 bases from J, with 9 bases between. The CDR3 region has the DNA TGTGCCAGCAGTTTTACGGCAGTCTCTGGGGCCAACGTCCTGACTTTC. Translated, it gives CASSFTAVSGANVLTF.

The chain uses TRBV10-3 and TRBJ2-1; TRBD1 aligns across 7 bases. V lost 5 bases to trimming and J lost 4 bases; unmatched junction nucleotides: 8. The CDR3 is 15 amino acids. Germline lookup yields CDR1 ENHRY and CDR2 SYGVKD. Written as DNA, the CDR3 is TGTGCCATCAGTCCTCCGGGACAGACTTACAATGAGCAGTTCTTC. Protein: CAISPPGQTYNEQFF.

The V gene is TRBV9, the J gene TRBJ1-2; TRBD1 aligns across 9 bases. Germline loops: CDR1 SGDLS, CDR2 YYNGEE. This CDR3 is built from 17 residues. The trim removed 0 bases at V and 0 bases at J, leaving 6 bases unmatched. CDR3 loop: CASSVARDREANYGYTF. CDR3 DNA sequence: TGTGCCAGCAGCGTAGCCCGGGACAGGGAGGCTAACTATGGCTACACCTTC.

This clone was seen a few times. The rearrangement uses TRBV11-2 and TRBJ2-2; D unclear. Trimming took 5 bases from V and 1 from J, leaving 8 bases between them. There are 14 residues in the CDR3. Germline V CDR1 and CDR2: SGHAT, FQNNGV. The CDR3 DNA reads TGTGCCAGCAGCCGCGACCAGAACACCGGGGAGCTGTTTTTT. Protein: CASSRDQNTGELFF.

This clone was found once. V and J are TRBV10-3 and TRBJ2-7, with D possibly being TRBD1 (5 bases). CDR3 size: 12 residues. V dropped 8 bases and J dropped 3 bases, with 11 bases sitting between them. CDR1 is ENHRY and CDR2 is SYGVKD in the germline V gene. The CDR3 DNA reads TGTGCCATCGGATCTACAGGCTACGAGCAGTACTTC. This translates into CAIGSTGYEQYF.

CDR3 protein: CASSHRGQGMCTEAFF. CDR3 coding DNA: TGCGCCAGCAGTCATCGGGGACAGGGAATGTGCACTGAAGCTTTCTTT. The chain combines TRBV23-1 with TRBJ1-1; TRBD1 matches 9 bases. TRBV23-1 is placed among ORFs of uncertain function. V was clipped by 3 bases and J by 4 bases; unmatched bases: 9. This CDR3 is built from 16 residues.

The CDR3 loop is CASTTRPNEKLFF. CDR3 sequence (DNA): TGTGCCAGTACTACCCGACCCAATGAAAAACTGTTTTTT. The genes are TRBV19 and TRBJ1-4; D not resolved. There are 13 residues in the CDR3. Germline V gene data show CDR1 as LNHDA and CDR2 as SQIVND (reference sequence). Trimming removed 7 bases from V and 5 bases from J, with 11 bases in between.

This clone was seen just once. This chain connects TRBV9 to TRBJ1-3; D possibly corresponds to TRBD1 (6 bases). Germline V lookup: CDR1 SGDLS, CDR2 YYNGEE. Between the trimmed V and J ends, which lost 0 bases and 3 bases, there was a span of 10 bases. The CDR3 is 15 amino acids. CDR3 nucleotide sequence: TGTGCCAGCAGCGTAGGACACAGGGATGGAAACACCATATATTTT. It translates to CASSVGHRDGNTIYF.

The J gene is TRBJ1-1, the V gene TRBV19; TRBD1 might be the D (6 bases). Per the germline V gene, CDR1 is LNHDA and CDR2 is SQIVND (reference sequence). CDR3 length: 14 residues. Trimming removed 5 bases from V and 6 bases from J, with 16 bases in between. Here the CDR3 reads CASSRRGERAEAFF. CDR3 DNA sequence: TGTGCCAGTAGTCGCAGGGGAGAGAGGGCTGAAGCTTTCTTT.

The V call is TRBV5-4, the J call TRBJ2-1; 10 bases are shared with TRBD2. V lost 4 bases to trimming and J lost 0 bases; unmatched junction nucleotides: 10. Germline lookup yields CDR1 SGHNT and CDR2 YYREEE (reference sequence). This CDR3 has 18 residues. The CDR3, as DNA: TGTGCCAGCAGCCGGGGATTGAGCGGGAGGGCCTCCTACAATGAGCAGTTCTTC. Its translation is CASSRGLSGRASYNEQFF.

The chain carries TRBV9 and TRBJ2-1; TRBD2 agrees at 10 bases. Per germline, CDR1 SGDLS and CDR2 YYNGEE. J was trimmed by 6 bases and V by 4 bases; bases with no gene match: 10. The CDR3 extends over 16 amino acids. The CDR3 region is CASSPIGGLAFNEQFF. CDR3 nucleotides: TGTGCCAGCAGCCCCATAGGGGGACTAGCGTTCAATGAGCAGTTCTTC.

The rearrangement joins TRBV4-2 to TRBJ2-3; perhaps D is TRBD1 or TRBD2 (5 bases each). The germline V gene has CDR1 LGHNA and CDR2 YNFKEQ. The CDR3 has 16 amino acids. V dropped 4 bases and J dropped 7 bases, with 21 bases sitting between them. The CDR3 bases are TGTGCCAGCAGCCGCGCCCCTCGACCAGGGAGCTATACGCAGTATTTT. Protein sequence: CASSRAPRPGSYTQYF.

The rearrangement uses TRBV6-5 and TRBJ2-7, with 13 bases fitting TRBD2. The CDR3 runs 15 residues. Germline CDR1 is MNHEY and CDR2 is SVGAGI. Losses at the gene ends were 7 bases for V and 5 bases for J; bases not matched to a gene: 8. The DNA for the CDR3 is TGTGCCAGCACTATACTAGCGGGGGGGAGGCACGAGCAGTACTTC. As protein: CASTILAGGRHEQYF.

On this clone itself: Relative to the germline gene, one junction end is altered; a read error may explain this. The V call is TRBV19, the J call TRBJ2-3, with D tentatively TRBD1 (5 bases). CDR3 length: 12 amino acids. CDR1 is LNHDA and CDR2 is SQIVND in the germline V gene (reference sequence). CDR3 sequence (DNA): TGTGCCAGTTCCCCCTCCACAGGTACGCAGTATTTT. Translating it yields CASSPSTGTQYF.

The chain recombines TRBV7-9 with TRBJ2-7; TRBD1 matches at 8 bases. CDR3 length: 13 amino acids. The J segment lost 6 bases and the V segment lost 3 bases, leaving 4 bases of the junction unmatched. CDR1 is SEHNR, CDR2 FQNEAQ, per germline (reference sequence). As DNA, the CDR3 is TGTGCCAGCAGCTTCGGGACAGGTCGCGAGCAGTACTTC. Amino acids: CASSFGTGREQYF.

This CDR3 is CASSPPWGQLYEQYF. The CDR3, as DNA: TGTGCCAGCTCACCACCGTGGGGGCAACTCTACGAGCAGTACTTC. This rearrangement joins TRBV18 to TRBJ2-5; weak D call: TRBD1 (6 bases). The DNA end is more similar to TRBJ2-7, so the J call may be wrong. This CDR3 comprises 15 residues. CDR1 is KGHSH, CDR2 LQKENI, per germline.

The chain has TRBV6-1 and TRBJ1-5; no clear D gene. This CDR3 is 14 amino acids long. Germline lookup yields CDR1 MNHNS and CDR2 SASEGT. The V and J ends lost 4 bases and 2 bases respectively, with 9 bases between them. The CDR3 DNA follows: TGTGCCAGCAGTGTAGAAAAGGGCAATCAGCCCCAGCATTTT. Protein: CASSVEKGNQPQHF.

CDR3 residues: CASSHPQGRYNEQFF. The DNA for the CDR3 is TGTGCCAGCAGTCACCCTCAGGGCCGGTACAATGAGCAGTTCTTC. The V call is TRBV27, the J call TRBJ2-1, with D tentatively TRBD1 (5 bases). V shed 5 bases and J shed 4 bases, with 15 bases lying between them. The CDR3 totals 15 residues. The germline V gene has CDR1 MNHEY and CDR2 SMNVEV (reference sequence).

The J gene is TRBJ1-5, the V gene TRBV28, with unresolved D. The V gene's germline CDR1 is MDHEN and CDR2 SYDVKM. V was pared by 6 bases and J by 6 bases, with 9 bases between. The CDR3 runs 12 residues. CDR3 DNA: TGTGCCAGCAGCTCCACAAGTCAGCCCCAGCATTTT. Translating gives CASSSTSQPQHF.

The table lists this clone with a count of one. The chain employs TRBV27 and TRBJ2-7; D uncertain. The CDR3 spans 13 residues. Germline CDR1 and CDR2: MNHEY and SMNVEV (reference sequence). Between the trimmed V and J ends, which lost 6 bases and 13 bases, there was a span of 22 bases. The chain's CDR3 is CASSWVGPNPIYF. CDR3 bases: TGTGCCAGCAGCTGGGTGGGCCCAAACCCGATATACTTC.